Here is one T cell receptor beta chain with its context. The data stem from a study of blood T cell repertoires in COVID-19. Study information: The origin of the acute and convalescent COVID-19 samples was the United States, Italy and Spain. Sources were T cells, B-cell-depleted T cells, or PBMCs; the material itself was cDNA or gDNA.

TCRdb's table, derived via immunoSEQ multiplex PCR, lists solely in-frame clones and lacks some. The top ten clones hold roughly 3% of a sample with about 100,000 clones, about 88% of them seen once. Germline-derived CDR1 and CDR2 are GTSNPN and SVGIG (reference sequence). V trimming: 5 bases; J trimming: 2 bases; junction bases outside the gene matches: 4. The CDR3 contains 13 residues. The TCR originated in a woman older than 75 with acute or convalescent COVID-19. This chain connects TRBV30 to TRBJ1-2; 8 nucleotides match TRBD1. The sequencing input was peripheral blood. CDR3 nucleotide sequence: TGTGCCTGGGGACAGGGCCGAAACTATGGCTACACCTTC. It yields the protein CAWGQGRNYGYTF.